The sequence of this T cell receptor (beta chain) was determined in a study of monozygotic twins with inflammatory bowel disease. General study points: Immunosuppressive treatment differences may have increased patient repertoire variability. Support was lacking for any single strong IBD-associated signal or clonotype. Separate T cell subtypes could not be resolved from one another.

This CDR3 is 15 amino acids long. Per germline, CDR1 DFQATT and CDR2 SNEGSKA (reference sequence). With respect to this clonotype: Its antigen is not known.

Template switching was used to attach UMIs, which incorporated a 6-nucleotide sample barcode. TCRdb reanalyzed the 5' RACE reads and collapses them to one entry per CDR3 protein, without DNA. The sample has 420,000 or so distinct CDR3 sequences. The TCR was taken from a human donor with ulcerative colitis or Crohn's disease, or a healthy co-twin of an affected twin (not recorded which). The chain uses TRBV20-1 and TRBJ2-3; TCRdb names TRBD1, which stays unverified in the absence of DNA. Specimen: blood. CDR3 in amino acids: CSGKRTGLSTDTQYF.